This T cell receptor (beta chain) was sequenced during a study of T-cell memory formation after mild COVID-19. Study results and caveats: Cross-reactive memory seemingly joined, as some responding clones were found in pre-infection memory.

The CDR3 has 11 residues. Per germline, CDR1 MGHDK and CDR2 SYGVNS. With 4 bases removed from V and 14 bases from J, the gap between germline ends came to 12 bases. TCRdb re-derived calls from the 5' RACE reads in MiXCR, one entry per CDR3 protein. This sample carries around 300,000 distinct CDR3 sequences, roughly an eighth of them seen once, and the ten largest clones take roughly 21%. As to this clonotype: Its antigen is as yet unknown.

The receptor was derived from a man aged 18 to 29 who had mild COVID-19 (a few samples of this study predate the infection). Cell type and time point are not known. The sample comprised PBMCs or a T cell subset sorted from them (not recorded which). This chain uses TRBV25-1 with TRBJ2-4; weak D call: TRBD2 (5 bases). CDR3 sequence reads: CASSVGLFKYF. As DNA, the CDR3 is TGTGCCAGCAGTGTTGGACTCTTTAAGTACTTC.